This T cell receptor beta chain is from a study of cytomegalovirus exposure and HLA in healthy donors. The primer mix had 60 Vbeta and 13 Jbeta primers. TCRdb's table, derived via immunoSEQ multiplex PCR, lists solely in-frame clones and lacks some. The sample records more than 85,000 clones, 78% being singletons. The CDR3 extends over 13 amino acids. The V end lost 5 bases, the J end lost 2 bases, and 9 bases lay between the germline ends. The germline CDR1 and CDR2 sequences are SGHAT and FQNNGV. Input material: PBMCs. The origin of this receptor is a male donor in good health and CMV-seronegative. The rearrangement uses TRBV11-2 and TRBJ1-1, with D unresolved. CDR3 in amino acids: CASSATENTEAFF. DNA of the CDR3: TGTGCCAGCAGCGCAACAGAAAACACTGAAGCTTTCTTT.